The 27 T cell receptor beta chains reported below all come from one sample, sequenced in a study of Graves' ophthalmopathy and Graves' hyperthyroidism. RNA transcripts provided the template for amplifying TCR beta CDR3 regions. HTBI-primed first-round RT-PCR preceded second-round multiplex PCR. TCRdb passed the multiplex PCR reads through MiXCR, listing each CDR3 protein once. The sample consists of 400,000 to 450,000 distinct CDR3 sequences, 20% to 25% of them appearing once. The sequencing input was peripheral blood. These receptors were taken from a woman younger than 30 with stable Graves' hyperthyroidism.

This clonotype was counted many times. The gene calls are TRBV20-1 and TRBJ2-5; D call uncertain. The CDR3 has 13 residues. CDR1 and CDR2 from the germline V gene are DFQATT and SNEGSKA (reference sequence). V was cut by 3 bases and J by 5 bases, with 13 bases left in between. CDR3 bases: TGCAGTGCTAGGATTATAGGGTTTGAGACCCAGTACTTC. It codes for CSARIIGFETQYF.

This chain connects TRBV12-3 or TRBV12-4 to TRBJ1-2; TRBD1 might be the D (6 bases). The CDR3 extends over 15 amino acids. V lost 6 bases and J 0 bases, leaving 14 bases between the germline ends. The CDR3 bases are TGTGCCAGCAGAAGGGGGACGGATCCTAACTATGGCTACACCTTC. Protein: CASRRGTDPNYGYTF.

This clonotype was seen many times. The V gene is TRBV6-2 or TRBV6-3, the J gene TRBJ1-5; D not certain. Germline loops: CDR1 MNHEY, CDR2 SVGEGT. V was shortened by 6 bases and J by 4 bases, with 22 bases between the two germline ends. The CDR3 has 17 residues. DNA of the CDR3: TGTGCCAGCAGCAATAATAAGGCAGTGGTTAGAAATCAGCCCCAGCATTTT. Amino acids: CASSNNKAVVRNQPQHF.

This clonotype was observed a handful of times. V and J are TRBV9 and TRBJ2-2; D is perhaps TRBD2 (5 bases). V lost 5 bases and J 7 bases, leaving 15 bases between the germline ends. This CDR3 spans 14 amino acids. CDR1 is SGDLS, CDR2 YYNGEE, per germline. CDR3 amino acids: CASSKTGLVGELFF. The CDR3 DNA sequence: TGTGCCAGCAGTAAGACTGGACTGGTCGGGGAGCTGTTTTTT.

This clonotype was recorded many times. The chain combines TRBV28 with TRBJ2-7; D may be TRBD2 (6 bases). CDR1 is MDHEN, CDR2 SYDVKM, per germline. The CDR3 loop spans 14 amino acids. Trimming took 5 bases from V and 4 from J, leaving 15 bases between them. The CDR3 nucleotides are TGTGCCAGCAGTGAGGGCGGGACCCTTTACGAGCAGTACTTC. Translation gives CASSEGGTLYEQYF.

The V gene is TRBV6-1, the J gene TRBJ1-1, with D possibly being TRBD1 (5 bases). Trimming stripped 7 bases from V and 1 base from J, with 10 bases between. The germline V gene has CDR1 MNHNS and CDR2 SASEGT. This CDR3 region has 13 residues. CDR3 nucleotide sequence: TGTGCCAGCATTGGGACCCAGAACACTGAAGCTTTCTTT. Translating it yields CASIGTQNTEAFF.

This chain connects TRBV11-2 to TRBJ2-7, with D possibly TRBD2 on 6 matching bases. The CDR3 is 15 residues long. The V and J ends lost 0 bases and 4 bases respectively, with 13 bases between them. CDR1 is SGHAT, CDR2 FQNNGV, per germline. The CDR3 reads CASSLDWTGAYEQYF. Written as DNA, the CDR3 is TGTGCCAGCAGCTTAGATTGGACGGGAGCTTACGAGCAGTACTTC.

This clonotype came up many times. The rearrangement links TRBV6-1 to TRBJ1-1; maybe TRBD1 (5 bases). CDR1 MNHNS and CDR2 SASEGT come from the germline V gene. The V and J ends lost 1 base and 6 bases respectively, with 12 bases between them. This CDR3 has 14 amino acids. The CDR3, as DNA: TGTGCCAGCAGTGAAGGGGGCAATGGGCCTGAAGCTTTCTTT. It is translated as CASSEGGNGPEAFF.

This clonotype was found many times. The gene calls are TRBV12-3 or TRBV12-4 and TRBJ1-1; the D is unclear. The CDR3 is 11 residues long. Trimming removed 11 bases from V and 2 bases from J, with 9 bases in between. The chain's CDR3 is CAVRVNTEAFF. The CDR3 DNA reads TGTGCCGTACGGGTAAACACTGAAGCTTTCTTT.

This clonotype was counted many times. The CDR3 spells CASSVVGSALHF. The CDR3 DNA reads TGTGCCAGCAGCGTAGTAGGCTCCGCTCTCCACTTT. The rearrangement uses TRBV9 and TRBJ1-6, with unresolved D. The CDR3 extends over 12 amino acids. V was pared by 0 bases and J by 16 bases, with 11 bases between. CDR1 is SGDLS, CDR2 YYNGEE, per germline. Based on the CDR3 plus reference TRBV9 and TRBJ1-6, the full variable domain is DSGVTQTPKHLITATGQRVTLRCSPRSGDLSVYWYQQSLDQGLQFLIQYYNGEERAKGNILERFSAQQFPDLHSELNLSSLELGDSALYFCASSVVGSALHFGNGTRLTVT.

The chain joins TRBV18 to TRBJ2-2; D is undetermined. This CDR3 spans 15 amino acids. The ends were cut back, 4 bases at V and 0 bases at J, with 9 bases in the middle. Per germline, CDR1 KGHSH and CDR2 LQKENI. CDR3 DNA: TGTGCCAGCTCACGGAACAGCGCGAACACCGGGGAGCTGTTTTTT. Protein sequence: CASSRNSANTGELFF.

This clonotype has ten or more counts. DNA for the CDR3: TGTGCCACCAGTGATCGACAGGGAGTAGGAGAGACCCAGTACTTC. It translates to CATSDRQGVGETQYF. J is TRBJ2-5 and V is TRBV24-1; 7 bases agree with TRBD1. This CDR3 comprises 15 residues. The junction had 7 bases not matched to a gene; V was cut back by 3 bases and J by 4 bases. Germline CDR1 reads KGHDR; CDR2 reads SFDVKD.

There are many counts of this clonotype. The chain has TRBV6-5 and TRBJ2-5; TRBD1 might be the D (7 bases). This CDR3 spans 16 amino acids. The V gene's germline CDR1 is MNHEY and CDR2 SVGAGI. The V and J ends lost 0 bases and 4 bases respectively, with 15 bases between them. This chain's CDR3 is CASSYSGGSGGETQYF. In DNA form, the CDR3 reads TGTGCCAGCAGTTACTCCGGAGGGTCAGGGGGAGAGACCCAGTACTTC.

This clonotype was counted many times. V gene TRBV6-1 combines with J gene TRBJ2-7; TRBD1 matches 9 bases. V shed 6 bases, J shed 0 bases, and the junction held 6 bases outside the gene matches. The germline CDR1 and CDR2 sequences are MNHNS and SASEGT. This CDR3 is 15 amino acids long. The CDR3 loop reads CASRLGQGNSYEQYF. The CDR3 coding sequence is TGTGCCAGCAGGCTGGGACAGGGTAACTCCTACGAGCAGTACTTC.

This clonotype was found a few times. Sequence at one end of the junction differs from germline and may be a read error. The CDR3 protein is CASSSAEGANYGQYF. Here the CDR3 DNA reads TGTGCCAGCAGCTCTGCCGAGGGGGCGAATTACGGGCAGTACTTC. The rearrangement links TRBV13 to TRBJ2-7; 7 bases map to TRBD1. In germline, CDR1 is PRHDT, CDR2 FYEKMQ (reference sequence). CDR3 length: 15 residues. Full variable domain (missing parts from reference TRBV13 and TRBJ2-7): AAGVIQSPRHLIKEKRETATLKCYPIPRHDTVYWYQQGPGQDPQFLISFYEKMQSDKGSIPDRFSAQQFSDYHSELNMSSLELGDSALYFCASSSAEGANYGQYFGPGTRLTVT.

This clonotype was observed many times. This chain joins TRBV9 and TRBJ2-7; unclear D gene. In germline, CDR1 is SGDLS, CDR2 YYNGEE. The V gene lost 0 bases and the J gene lost 5 bases, with 6 bases spanning the gap. This CDR3 spans 12 amino acids. The CDR3 loop reads CASSVGGDEQYF. The CDR3 DNA sequence: TGTGCCAGCAGCGTAGGAGGCGACGAGCAGTACTTC.

This clonotype was seen repeatedly, ten times or more. The chain has TRBV28 and TRBJ2-2; the D gene is possibly TRBD2 (5 bases). This CDR3 region has 13 residues. Germline V CDR1 and CDR2: MDHEN, SYDVKM. V gave up 6 bases and J gave up 4 bases, with 9 bases separating them. CDR3 in DNA: TGTGCCAGCAGCTTAACTAGCACCGGGGAGCTGTTTTTT. It translates to CASSLTSTGELFF.

This clonotype was seen a handful of times. This chain connects TRBV28 to TRBJ2-2, with 7 bases matching TRBD1. The CDR3 is 15 amino acids. Losses at the gene ends were 5 bases for V and 3 bases for J; bases not matched to a gene: 6. Germline loops: CDR1 MDHEN, CDR2 SYDVKM. CDR3 region: CASSITGADTGELFF. CDR3 nucleotide sequence: TGTGCCAGCAGTATTACAGGGGCGGACACCGGGGAGCTGTTTTTT. Combining the CDR3 with reference TRBV28 and TRBJ2-2 gives the whole variable domain DVKVTQSSRYLVKRTGEKVFLECVQDMDHENMFWYRQDPGLGLRLIYFSYDVKMKEKGDIPEGYSVSREKKERFSLILESASTNQTSMYLCASSITGADTGELFFGEGSRLTVL.

The chain has TRBV28 and TRBJ2-7, with 7 bases aligning to TRBD1. The V gene end was trimmed by 7 bases and the J gene end by 2 bases; junction bases not matched to a gene: 8. The CDR3 has 14 residues. Germline CDR1 is MDHEN and CDR2 is SYDVKM. This CDR3 reads CASNPDRAAYEQYF. CDR3 bases: TGTGCCAGCAACCCCGACAGGGCAGCCTACGAGCAGTACTTC.

This clonotype has ten or more counts. The chain couples TRBV12-3 or TRBV12-4 to TRBJ1-5; 9 positions agree with TRBD1. The CDR3 spans 15 residues. Unmatched junction bases numbered 8, after V lost 5 bases and J lost 6 bases. The CDR3 nucleotides read TGTGCCAGCAGTCCCACGGGACAGGGTGGTCAGCCCCAGCATTTT. It specifies CASSPTGQGGQPQHF.

The table lists this clonotype with many counts. The chain combines TRBV5-1 with TRBJ2-7; perhaps TRBD1 as D (6 bases). The CDR3 consists of 14 residues. Looked up from germline, CDR1 is SGHRS and CDR2 is YFSETQ. V was clipped by 2 bases and J by 4 bases, with 13 bases between them. This chain's CDR3 is CASSFVTGSYEQYF. CDR3 DNA sequence: TGCGCCAGCAGCTTTGTAACAGGGTCATACGAGCAGTACTTC. The variable domain in full, completed from reference TRBV5-1 and TRBJ2-7, reads KAGVTQTPRYLIKTRGQQVTLSCSPISGHRSVSWYQQTPGQGLQFLFEYFSETQRNKGNFPGRFSGRQFSNSRSEMNVSTLELGDSALYLCASSFVTGSYEQYFGPGTRLTVT.

This clonotype was picked up many times. The rearrangement links TRBV20-1 to TRBJ2-5; 7 positions agree with TRBD1. The germline V gene has CDR1 DFQATT and CDR2 SNEGSKA (reference sequence). The V and J ends lost 4 bases and 1 base, in that order; junction bases with no gene match: 3. This CDR3 has 13 amino acids. CDR3 coding DNA: TGCAGTGCTACCGGGACAGTCCAAGAGACCCAGTACTTC. This gives the protein CSATGTVQETQYF.

Many counts were recorded for this clonotype. This chain uses TRBV27 with TRBJ2-7; the D call may be TRBD1 or TRBD2 (5 bases each). The germline gives CDR1 MNHEY, CDR2 SMNVEV (reference sequence). The CDR3 runs 14 residues. V lost 4 bases and J 3 bases, leaving 13 bases between the germline ends. Here the CDR3 reads CASSSGDGIYEQYF. Here the CDR3 DNA reads TGTGCCAGCAGTTCTGGGGACGGAATCTACGAGCAGTACTTC.

The chain recombines TRBV7-8 with TRBJ2-1; 8 positions agree with TRBD1. V shed 3 bases and J 2 bases; nucleotides not matched to a gene: 3. The CDR3 is 15 amino acids. Germline V gives CDR1 SGHVS, CDR2 FQNEAQ. Written as DNA, the CDR3 is TGTGCCAGCAGCTTCGAACAGGGGGCCTACAATGAGCAGTTCTTC. Amino acids: CASSFEQGAYNEQFF. Combining the CDR3 with reference TRBV7-8 and TRBJ2-1 gives the whole variable domain GAGVSQSPRYKVAKRGQDVALRCDPISGHVSLFWYQQALGQGPEFLTYFQNEAQLDKSGLPSDRFFAERPEGSVSTLKIQRTQQEDSAVYLCASSFEQGAYNEQFFGPGTRLTVL.

This clonotype has ten or more counts. The chain links TRBV10-3 to TRBJ2-5, with a tentative D call TRBD2 (5 bases). Germline V gene lookup returns CDR1 ENHRY and CDR2 SYGVKD. This CDR3 contains 11 residues. V was clipped by 10 bases and J by 2 bases, with 8 bases between them. The CDR3 loop is CATRDQETQYF. The CDR3 nucleotides are TGTGCCACGAGGGATCAAGAGACCCAGTACTTC.

The chain joins TRBV19 to TRBJ2-5; 11 positions agree with TRBD2. In germline, CDR1 is LNHDA, CDR2 SQIVND (reference sequence). The CDR3 runs 15 residues. V trimming: 8 bases; J trimming: 1 base; junction bases outside the gene matches: 6. The CDR3 bases are TGTGCCAGTCGGACTAGCGGGCTGCTCCAAGAGACCCAGTACTTC. Residues: CASRTSGLLQETQYF.

This clonotype has more than one count but fewer than ten. The genes are TRBV6-1 and TRBJ2-2; 7 bases are a match to TRBD2. CDR1 is MNHNS, CDR2 SASEGT, per germline. The CDR3 is 15 amino acids. V shed 7 bases and J 7 bases; nucleotides not matched to a gene: 12. Written as DNA, the CDR3 is TGTGCCAGCACAAACCTCGCGGGGGTCAACGGGGAGCTGTTTTTT. Its protein product is CASTNLAGVNGELFF.